A single sample gave rise to the 2 T cell receptor beta chains below, sequenced in a study of blood T cell repertoires in COVID-19. Profiling relied on immunoSEQ multiplex PCR, and the TCRdb table lists in-frame clones only, not all of them. The sample records about 50,000 clones, more than 85% being singletons. Material for sequencing was peripheral blood. The receptors originated from a man aged 50 to 60 with active COVID-19.

This clone occurred once. The V and J genes are TRBV2 and TRBJ1-6; D unclear. Germline loops: CDR1 SNHLY, CDR2 FYNNEI. This CDR3 contains 14 residues. The ends were cut back, 0 bases at V and 9 bases at J, with 9 bases in the middle. CDR3 sequence reads: CASSEAVAGSPLHF. The CDR3 nucleotides read TGTGCCAGCAGTGAAGCTGTAGCTGGTTCACCCCTCCACTTT.

The chain links TRBV19 to TRBJ1-5, with no clear D. Germline V lookup: CDR1 LNHDA, CDR2 SQIVND (reference sequence). This CDR3 comprises 17 residues. V was shortened by 4 bases and J by 7 bases, with 23 bases between the two germline ends. CDR3 sequence: CASSTSPGRAGFQPQHF. In DNA form, the CDR3 reads TGTGCCAGTAGTACCAGCCCCGGGAGAGCGGGGTTCCAGCCCCAGCATTTT.